This TCR beta chain emerged from a study of blood T cell repertoires in COVID-19. Study context: Specimens from acute and convalescent COVID-19 originated in the United States, Italy and Spain. In each case, the material was cDNA or gDNA derived from T cells, B-cell-depleted T cells, or PBMCs.

Trimming removed 3 bases from V and 7 bases from J; junction bases left unmatched: 4. The CDR3 has 14 amino acids. Germline-derived CDR1 and CDR2 are SEHNR and FQNEAQ (reference sequence). Under the authors' procedure: Estimation of nucleated cell counts was performed using reference gene primer amplification. Produced via immunoSEQ multiplex PCR; TCRdb's table is partial and in-frame only. The V and J calls and the clone size are those of that table, but D and trimming were determined from the DNA. This repertoire shows 100,000 or so clones, 88% found once; its top ten account for 0.47%. The TCR was taken from a man aged 55 to 69 with acute or convalescent COVID-19. The V gene is TRBV7-9, the J gene TRBJ1-4; 8 bases align to TRBD1. The sequencing sample was made of peripheral blood. In DNA, the CDR3 is TGTGCCAGCAGCTTCGGACAGGGAGTTGAAAAACTGTTTTTT. It translates to CASSFGQGVEKLFF.